This T cell receptor (beta chain) was retrieved from a study of T-cell memory formation after mild COVID-19 (dated by TCRdb to the early 2020s). A note on the overall study: TCR sequence clusters from the two donors were largely donor specific. Longitudinal TCRalpha and TCRbeta repertoire sequencing tracked T-cell clones expanding and contracting after mild COVID-19 in a couple of donors. The cohort comprised two young, previously healthy adult volunteers, one female and one male. General study outcomes and caveats: Contracting CD4+ clones turned up mainly in the CM and EM memory subsets, whereas EMRA was where CD8+ clones were enriched. The detection of some responding clones in pre-infection memory suggests that pre-existing cross-reactive memory T cells joined the SARS-CoV-2 response. The study included only a couple of mild cases, and larger cohorts that include severe cases with pre-infection samples were judged to be necessary. Balanced CD4/CD8 phenotypes were observed for clones contracting from day 15 to 85, whereas a bias towards CD4+ was observed for a second wave of clones expanding from day 15 to 37. SARS-CoV-2 specificity of the second-wave clones peaking on day 37 was not confirmed.

Sequencing instrument: Illumina NovaSeq 6000. TCRalpha and TCRbeta cDNA libraries were built by 5'RACE with constant-segment primers, adding sample barcodes and unique molecular identifiers. RNA was extracted from every sample with Trizol reagent. Amplification of the libraries took two PCR steps, and the second step added a second sample barcode plus Illumina TruSeq adapters. Sequencing of libraries was performed on an Illumina NovaSeq with 2 x 150 bp paired-end reads. Turning to the authors' computational methods: The reads were demultiplexed and collapsed into UMI-guided consensus sequences using migec v1.2.7. Using mixcr v2.1.11, UMI consensuses were aligned to TRA and TRB V and J templates and then assembled into clonotypes. Clonotypes were classified as expanded or contracted when called significant by both edgeR and NoisET, with noise models trained on biological replicates. For edgeR calls, the thresholds were a false discovery rate-adjusted p below 0.01 and a log2 fold-change of 1. As an exploratory analysis of dynamics, PCA with hierarchical clustering was applied to max-normalized trajectories of the 1000 most abundant clonotypes. Separately sequenced CD4+ and CD8+ repertoires were used to assign a CD4 or CD8 phenotype to each responding clone. Using fastp at Q25 and MiXCR, TCRdb reprocessed the public reads and kept productive beta chains. Rows are unified per CDR3 protein, each entry keeping the most common DNA and genes. Here the V and J calls rest on TCRdb's processing, not on the authors' analysis. This sample comprises about 360,000 distinct CDR3 sequences, about an eighth of them detected only once. The ten largest clones represent roughly a fifth of the sample.

There are many counts of this clonotype. No cognate antigen has been identified for it. Per-base qualities were not stored, and no clone one base away is much larger. PBMCs were isolated by Ficoll-Paque density gradient centrifugation. This clonotype was obtained from a man younger than 30 who had mild COVID-19 (a few samples of this study predate the infection). The sample titles of this study are shuffled in the database, so cell type and time point are left out; the donor was told from shared clones. Sequencing was performed on PBMCs or a T cell subset sorted from them (not recorded which).

The CDR3 region: CASSLVTSGGRGTGELFF. The DNA is as follows: TGTGCCAGCAGCTTGGTGACTAGCGGGGGCCGGGGTACCGGGGAGCTGTTTTTT. The receptor chain draws on TRBV5-6 and TRBJ2-2; the junction holds 12 bases that match TRBD2. V and J are trimmed by 0 bases and 5 bases, and the gene matches miss 8 bases of the junction. As encoded in the germline V gene, CDR1 is SGHDT while CDR2 is YYEEEE. The CDR3 numbers 18 residues from cysteine through phenylalanine. Just the 54-base CDR3 DNA is kept, in frame starting at base 1.